Presented here are 2 T cell receptor beta chains from one specimen sequenced in a study of persistence of HIV-infected CD4 T cells. These receptors' antigens are unknown. Sequencing used immunoSEQ version 4 in survey mode. Produced via immunoSEQ multiplex PCR; TCRdb's table is partial and in-frame only. The table has fewer than 30,000 clones, around 82% seen once. The stimulus was lysate of CMV-infected fibroblasts, about 10 ug/mL. CD40L-negative CD69-negative CD45RO-high memory CD4+ T cells were sorted as populations depleted of antigen-responding cells. The sample in question was CD4+ T cells sorted from PBMCs after roughly 18-hour stimulation, obtained from a patient who received antiretroviral therapy. Receptors originate from an adult man with HIV who was CMV-seropositive.

A single count supports this clone. The genes are TRBV5-4 and TRBJ2-7; D is tentatively TRBD1 or TRBD2 (5 bases each). V shed 3 bases and J shed 5 bases, with 12 bases lying between them. The CDR3 extends over 13 amino acids. Germline V gene sequence: CDR1 SGHNT, CDR2 YYREEE (reference sequence). The CDR3, as DNA: TGTGCCAGCAGCTCCATTCGGGGCGACGAGCAGTACTTC. As protein: CASSSIRGDEQYF.

This chain connects TRBV14 to TRBJ2-2; D is ambiguous. Germline CDR1 SGHDN, CDR2 FVKESK. The CDR3 consists of 16 residues. V was pared by 0 bases and J by 0 bases, with 8 bases between. CDR3 DNA sequence: TGTGCCAGCAGCCAAGACGACACCGCGAACACCGGGGAGCTGTTTTTT. Its translation is CASSQDDTANTGELFF.